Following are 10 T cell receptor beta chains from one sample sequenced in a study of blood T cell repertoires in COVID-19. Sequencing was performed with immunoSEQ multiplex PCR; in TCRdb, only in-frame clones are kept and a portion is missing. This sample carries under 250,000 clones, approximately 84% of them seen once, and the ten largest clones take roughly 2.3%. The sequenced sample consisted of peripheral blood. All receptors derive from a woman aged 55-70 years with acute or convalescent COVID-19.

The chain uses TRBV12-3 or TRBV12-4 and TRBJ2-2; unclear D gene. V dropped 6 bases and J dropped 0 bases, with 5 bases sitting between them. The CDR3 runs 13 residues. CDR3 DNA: TGTGCCAGCAGGTCAACGAACACCGGGGAGCTGTTTTTT. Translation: CASRSTNTGELFF.

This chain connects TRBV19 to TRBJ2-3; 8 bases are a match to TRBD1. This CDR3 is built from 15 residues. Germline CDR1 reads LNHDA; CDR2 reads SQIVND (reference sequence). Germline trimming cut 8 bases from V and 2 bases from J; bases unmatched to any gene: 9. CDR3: CASCTGTGLTDTQYF. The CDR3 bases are TGTGCCAGTTGTACCGGGACAGGACTCACAGATACGCAGTATTTT.

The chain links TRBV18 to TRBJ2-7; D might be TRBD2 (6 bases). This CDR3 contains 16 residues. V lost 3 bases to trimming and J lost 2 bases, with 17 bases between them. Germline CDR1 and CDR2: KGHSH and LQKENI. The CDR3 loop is CASSPRGSGLTYEQYF. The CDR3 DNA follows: TGTGCCAGCTCACCCCGGGGTAGCGGATTAACCTACGAGCAGTACTTC.

Here the CDR3 reads CASSEVGRGLGSPLHF. The CDR3 DNA sequence: TGTGCCAGCAGTGAAGTGGGTCGGGGATTGGGTTCACCCCTCCACTTT. The chain has TRBV6-1 and TRBJ1-6; D gene unclear. The CDR3 spans 16 residues. V was pared by 1 base and J by 9 bases, with 16 bases between. Germline lookup yields CDR1 MNHNS and CDR2 SASEGT.

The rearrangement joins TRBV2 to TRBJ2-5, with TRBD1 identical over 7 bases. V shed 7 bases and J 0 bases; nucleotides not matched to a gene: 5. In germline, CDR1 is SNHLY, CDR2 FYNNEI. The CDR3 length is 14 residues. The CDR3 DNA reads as TGTGCCAGCAACGAAGGGGGCAACCAAGAGACCCAGTACTTC. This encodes CASNEGGNQETQYF. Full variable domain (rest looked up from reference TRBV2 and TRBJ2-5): EPEVTQTPSHQVTQMGQEVILRCVPISNHLYFYWYRQILGQKVEFLVSFYNNEISEKSEIFDDQFSVERPDGSNFTLKIRSTKLEDSAMYFCASNEGGNQETQYFGPGTRLLVL.

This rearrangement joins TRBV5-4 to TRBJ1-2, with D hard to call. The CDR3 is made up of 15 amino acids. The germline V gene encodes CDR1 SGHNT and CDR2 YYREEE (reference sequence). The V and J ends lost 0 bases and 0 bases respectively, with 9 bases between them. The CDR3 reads CASSLEASANYGYTF. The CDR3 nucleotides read TGTGCCAGCAGCTTGGAAGCCTCCGCTAACTATGGCTACACCTTC.

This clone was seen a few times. CDR3 sequence reads: CASSASGAYGYTF. In DNA, the CDR3 is TGTGCCAGCTCAGCCTCAGGGGCCTATGGCTACACCTTC. The chain employs TRBV18 and TRBJ1-2, with a tentative D call TRBD1 (6 bases). Trimming stripped 5 bases from V and 4 bases from J, with 11 bases between. This CDR3 has 13 amino acids. Germline V gene data show CDR1 as KGHSH and CDR2 as LQKENI.

This chain's CDR3 is CASSPLSFREPGAFF. The CDR3 DNA reads TGTGCCAGCAGCCCGTTAAGTTTCAGGGAACCTGGAGCTTTCTTT. The chain links TRBV5-8 to TRBJ1-1; D may be TRBD1 (5 bases). Trimming removed 4 bases at V and 10 bases at J, with 23 bases between. The CDR3 is 15 residues long. Germline CDR1 reads SGHTS; CDR2 reads YDEGEE.

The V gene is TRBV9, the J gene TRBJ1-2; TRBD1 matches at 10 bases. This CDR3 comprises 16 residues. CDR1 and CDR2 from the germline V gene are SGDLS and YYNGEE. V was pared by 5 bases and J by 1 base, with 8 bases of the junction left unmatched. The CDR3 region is CASREGDRGGNYGYTF. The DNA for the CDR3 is TGTGCCAGCAGAGAAGGGGACAGGGGCGGTAACTATGGCTACACCTTC.

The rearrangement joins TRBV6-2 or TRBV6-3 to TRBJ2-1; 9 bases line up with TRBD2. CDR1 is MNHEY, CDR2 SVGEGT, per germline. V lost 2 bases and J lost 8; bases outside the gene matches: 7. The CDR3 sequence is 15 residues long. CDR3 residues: CASSYGAGGLYEQFF. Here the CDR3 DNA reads TGTGCCAGCAGTTACGGCGCGGGGGGGCTCTATGAGCAGTTCTTC.